These 27 T cell receptor beta chains were all obtained from the same sample, sequenced in a study of shared clonotypes between healthy human individuals. Sequenced by immunoSEQ multiplex PCR; TCRdb stores in-frame clones only, minus some. Counted here are 1.6 million or so clones, 98% to 99% occurring once; the ten biggest clones make up about 0.34%. Sequencing was carried out using naive CD4+ T cells sorted from blood. Subset denoted: CD45RA+ positively selected. These TCRs come from a man aged 30 to 39 in good health.

The V gene is TRBV7-9, the J gene TRBJ1-1; TRBD1 matches 7 bases. This CDR3 region has 14 residues. The germline CDR1 and CDR2 sequences are SEHNR and FQNEAQ (reference sequence). Trimming at V came to 5 bases and at J to 6 bases, leaving 9 bases not matched to a gene. The CDR3 nucleotides are TGTGCCAGCAGCCGACAGGGTACGGATTCTGAAGCTTTCTTT. This encodes CASSRQGTDSEAFF.

Written as DNA, the CDR3 is TGCGCCAGCGGGCAGGTCTCTGGGGCCAACGTCCTGACTTTC. Residues: CASGQVSGANVLTF. V is TRBV5-1 and J is TRBJ2-6; D unclear. CDR1 is SGHRS, CDR2 YFSETQ, per germline. V was pared by 7 bases and J by 0 bases, with 8 bases between. The CDR3 covers 14 residues.

The chain has TRBV5-5 and TRBJ1-1; D unresolved. Germline CDR1 SGHKS, CDR2 YYEKEE (reference sequence). CDR3 length equals 16 residues. Deletions cut 2 bases from V and 5 bases from J, with 19 bases between. CDR3 nucleotides: TGTGCCAGCAGCTTTCTACTGGCCCTCGGGGTAACTGAAGCTTTCTTT. This sequence encodes CASSFLLALGVTEAFF.

The rearrangement joins TRBV7-2 to TRBJ2-1; D call uncertain. This CDR3 spans 17 amino acids. Germline CDR1 and CDR2: SGHTA and FQGNSA. V dropped 3 bases and J dropped 0 bases, with 15 bases sitting between them. CDR3 residues: CASSFPLAASSYNEQFF. CDR3 bases: TGTGCCAGCAGCTTCCCTCTCGCGGCCAGCTCCTACAATGAGCAGTTCTTC.

V gene TRBV2 combines with J gene TRBJ1-1, with TRBD1 identical over 7 bases. Germline V gene sequence: CDR1 SNHLY, CDR2 FYNNEI. Trimming removed 7 bases from V and 0 bases from J; junction bases left unmatched: 14. The CDR3 loop spans 17 amino acids. The CDR3 protein is CASIEGRGGPMNTEAFF. CDR3 nucleotides: TGTGCCAGCATAGAAGGCAGAGGGGGCCCGATGAACACTGAAGCTTTCTTT.

Note on this clone: The same CDR3 can be traced to other DNA sequences in this sample. V and J are TRBV6-1 and TRBJ1-5; D remains ambiguous. V was shortened by 1 base and J by 1 base, with 5 bases between the two germline ends. CDR3 length equals 14 residues. Looked up from germline, CDR1 is MNHNS and CDR2 is SASEGT. CDR3 nucleotides: TGTGCCAGCAGTGAAGAGGGAAGCAATCAGCCCCAGCATTTT. This translates into CASSEEGSNQPQHF.

The chain carries TRBV28 and TRBJ2-3; a possible D gene is TRBD1 (6 bases). The CDR3 spans 15 residues. Germline V gives CDR1 MDHEN, CDR2 SYDVKM. V gave up 3 bases and J gave up 3 bases, with 13 bases separating them. The CDR3 sequence: CASSFRDIGTDTQYF. The DNA of the CDR3 is TGTGCCAGCAGTTTTCGGGACATCGGTACAGATACGCAGTATTTT.

DNA of the CDR3: TGCGCCAGCAGCGCTGGGACTGTCGGAAACACCATATATTTT. Translation gives CASSAGTVGNTIYF. This rearrangement joins TRBV5-1 to TRBJ1-3; tentatively, D is TRBD1 (5 bases). Deletions cut 4 bases from V and 4 bases from J, with 12 bases between. CDR1 SGHRS and CDR2 YFSETQ come from the germline V gene. The CDR3 consists of 14 residues.

V is TRBV5-1 and J is TRBJ2-1; TRBD2 matches 14 bases. With V trimmed by 5 bases and J by 6 bases, 13 bases remained unmatched. The germline V gene encodes CDR1 SGHRS and CDR2 YFSETQ. The CDR3 is made up of 18 amino acids. This chain's CDR3 is CASRGGTSGRVVGNEQFF. CDR3 DNA sequence: TGCGCCAGCAGGGGCGGGACTAGCGGGAGAGTGGTCGGCAATGAGCAGTTCTTC.

The chain uses TRBV7-2 and TRBJ2-1, with D unclear. The CDR3 is 14 residues long. Germline V gives CDR1 SGHTA, CDR2 FQGNSA. Trimming shortened V by 2 bases and J by 4 bases, and 9 bases separated the two germline ends. The CDR3 loop is CASSLSPAYNEQFF. The CDR3 region has the DNA TGTGCCAGCAGCTTATCCCCCGCATACAATGAGCAGTTCTTC.

The rearrangement joins TRBV14 to TRBJ2-5; no firm D call. Trimming took 2 bases from V and 1 from J, leaving 14 bases between them. Germline CDR1 reads SGHDN; CDR2 reads FVKESK. The CDR3 has 16 amino acids. CDR3 protein: CASSQKYTTRQETQYF. Here the CDR3 DNA reads TGTGCCAGCAGCCAAAAGTACACGACACGCCAAGAGACCCAGTACTTC.

J is TRBJ1-1 and V is TRBV5-1, with D tentatively TRBD1 (5 bases). This CDR3 spans 15 amino acids. V shed 4 bases and J shed 5 bases, with 18 bases lying between them. Germline CDR1 is SGHRS and CDR2 is YFSETQ. CDR3 nucleotide sequence: TGCGCCAGCAGCGTCCGGGACCTTAAAGAGACTGAAGCTTTCTTT. Amino acids: CASSVRDLKETEAFF.

The CDR3 sequence: CASSEPGPRSFYEQYF. CDR3 coding DNA: TGTGCCAGCAGTGAACCAGGGCCTCGTTCATTCTACGAGCAGTACTTC. The rearrangement joins TRBV25-1 to TRBJ2-7; possible D gene TRBD1, 5 bases. The CDR3 runs 16 residues. Germline lookup yields CDR1 MGHDK and CDR2 SYGVNS. Deletions cut 2 bases from V and 3 bases from J, with 17 bases between.

CDR3 coding DNA: TGTGCCAGCAGCCCCCCCGGGGAGCAGTACTTC. The encoded protein is CASSPPGEQYF. This chain links TRBV6-5 with TRBJ2-7; D ambiguous. CDR3 size: 11 residues. With 6 bases removed from V and 7 bases from J, the gap between germline ends came to 10 bases. Germline CDR1 MNHEY, CDR2 SVGAGI.

The chain combines TRBV19 with TRBJ2-7, with D perhaps matching TRBD1 (5 bases). From germline, CDR1 is LNHDA and CDR2 SQIVND (reference sequence). The CDR3 is 15 residues long. Deletions cut 5 bases from V and 2 bases from J, with 16 bases between. CDR3 residues: CASSPTRGGTYEQYF. Here the CDR3 DNA reads TGTGCCAGTAGTCCTACAAGGGGCGGAACCTACGAGCAGTACTTC.

The chain combines TRBV11-2 with TRBJ2-1; D is possibly TRBD2 (6 bases). CDR1 and CDR2 from the germline V gene are SGHAT and FQNNGV. The CDR3 spans 16 residues. V was cut by 1 base and J by 5 bases, with 15 bases left in between. The CDR3 region has the DNA TGTGCCAGCAGCTTAGTTATGATAGCGGTAGACAATGAGCAGTTCTTC. Protein sequence: CASSLVMIAVDNEQFF.

The gene calls are TRBV4-1 and TRBJ1-2; D is uncertain. CDR3 length: 13 residues. Germline V gene lookup returns CDR1 MGHRA and CDR2 YSYEKL. The V and J ends lost 4 bases and 4 bases respectively, with 10 bases between them. The DNA for the CDR3 is TGCGCCAGCAGCCCTTCCCATTTCTATGGCTACACCTTC. Its protein product is CASSPSHFYGYTF.

The chain has TRBV5-1 and TRBJ1-1; D unresolved. Per the germline V gene, CDR1 is SGHRS and CDR2 is YFSETQ. Trimming took 1 base from V and 0 from J, leaving 7 bases between them. This CDR3 is built from 14 residues. DNA of the CDR3: TGCGCCAGCAGCTTGTCATGGGTGAACACTGAAGCTTTCTTT. As protein: CASSLSWVNTEAFF. Based on the CDR3 plus reference TRBV5-1 and TRBJ1-1, the full variable domain is KAGVTQTPRYLIKTRGQQVTLSCSPISGHRSVSWYQQTPGQGLQFLFEYFSETQRNKGNFPGRFSGRQFSNSRSEMNVSTLELGDSALYLCASSLSWVNTEAFFGQGTRLTVV.

The genes are TRBV18 and TRBJ2-7, with a possible D match to TRBD1 (6 bases). Germline values: CDR1 KGHSH, CDR2 LQKENI. Trimming shortened V by 1 base and J by 6 bases, and 13 bases separated the two germline ends. This CDR3 is built from 14 residues. CDR3 sequence: CASSPLPGAVEQYF. The CDR3 DNA reads TGTGCCAGCTCACCACTGCCAGGGGCGGTCGAGCAGTACTTC. Complete variable domain (other parts from reference TRBV18 and TRBJ2-7): NAGVMQNPRHLVRRRGQEARLRCSPMKGHSHVYWYRQLPEEGLKFMVYLQKENIIDESGMPKERFSAEFPKEGPSILRIQQVVRGDSAAYFCASSPLPGAVEQYFGPGTRLTVT.

CDR3 nucleotides: TGTGCCAGCAGCCAATATCCCAGGGGGCGCTCCCCTAACTATGGCTACACCTTC. Its protein is CASSQYPRGRSPNYGYTF. The rearrangement joins TRBV14 to TRBJ1-2, with 8 bases matching TRBD1. Per germline, CDR1 SGHDN and CDR2 FVKESK. V lost 2 bases and J lost 0; bases outside the gene matches: 11. The CDR3 totals 18 residues. Together with reference TRBV14 and TRBJ1-2, the CDR3 gives the full variable domain: EAGVTQFPSHSVIEKGQTVTLRCDPISGHDNLYWYRRVMGKEIKFLLHFVKESKQDESGMPNNRFLAERTGGTYSTLKVQPAELEDSGVYFCASSQYPRGRSPNYGYTFGSGTRLTVV.

The chain has TRBV7-9 and TRBJ2-2; weak D call: TRBD2 (5 bases). The CDR3 extends over 14 amino acids. Germline V gene lookup returns CDR1 SEHNR and CDR2 FQNEAQ (reference sequence). The V gene lost 2 bases and the J gene lost 6 bases, with 10 bases spanning the gap. The CDR3 DNA sequence: TGTGCCAGCAGCTTATTGCGGGTGGCCGGGGAGCTGTTTTTT. Its protein product is CASSLLRVAGELFF.

The J gene is TRBJ2-7, the V gene TRBV5-4, with 10 bases identical to TRBD2. CDR1 and CDR2 from the germline V gene are SGHNT and YYREEE (reference sequence). V was clipped by 0 bases and J by 5 bases; unmatched bases: 8. This CDR3 has 16 residues. Here the CDR3 DNA reads TGTGCCAGCAGCTTGGCCAAGCTAGCGGGAGTCGACGAGCAGTACTTC. Protein sequence: CASSLAKLAGVDEQYF.

This rearrangement joins TRBV27 to TRBJ1-2; D possibly corresponds to TRBD1 (6 bases). Trimming cost V 6 bases and J 2 bases, with 16 bases left between them. The germline CDR1 and CDR2 sequences are MNHEY and SMNVEV (reference sequence). The CDR3 covers 15 residues. The CDR3 DNA sequence: TGTGCCAGCAGGTCGGCGGGGGGGGCGAACTATGGCTACACCTTC. It translates to CASRSAGGANYGYTF.

The chain uses TRBV29-1 and TRBJ1-1; TRBD1 matches at 7 bases. Germline lookup yields CDR1 SQVTM and CDR2 ANQGSEA. Trimming cost V 2 bases and J 6 bases; bases outside gene matches: 12. The CDR3 has 15 amino acids. CDR3 amino acids: CSVEQGGSFSSEAFF. CDR3 bases: TGCAGCGTTGAACAGGGGGGCTCCTTTAGCTCTGAAGCTTTCTTT. The full variable domain, its missing parts supplied by reference TRBV29-1 and TRBJ1-1, is SAVISQKPSRDICQRGTSLTIQCQVDSQVTMMFWYRQQPGQSLTLIATANQGSEATYESGFVIDKFPISRPNLTFSTLTVSNMSPEDSSIYLCSVEQGGSFSSEAFFGQGTRLTVV.

The chain recombines TRBV11-2 with TRBJ2-7; D may be TRBD1 (6 bases). In germline, CDR1 is SGHAT, CDR2 FQNNGV. V lost 2 bases to trimming and J lost 1 base, with 15 bases between them. There are 16 residues in the CDR3. CDR3 in DNA: TGTGCCAGCAGCTTACGGCCTAGGGACATGTCCTACGAGCAGTACTTC. It specifies CASSLRPRDMSYEQYF.

The chain combines TRBV19 with TRBJ2-2; 11 nucleotides line up with TRBD2. Germline assignment: CDR1 LNHDA and CDR2 SQIVND (reference sequence). V was clipped by 5 bases and J by 5 bases; unmatched bases: 4. CDR3 length: 15 amino acids. The CDR3 sequence is CASSRLAGQTGELFF. The CDR3 DNA is TGTGCCAGTAGTCGACTAGCGGGACAAACCGGGGAGCTGTTTTTT.

This rearrangement joins TRBV19 to TRBJ2-1; TRBD1 is a possible D gene (5 bases). V lost 4 bases and J 7 bases, leaving 14 bases between the germline ends. This CDR3 has 14 residues. CDR1 LNHDA and CDR2 SQIVND come from the germline V gene (reference sequence). The CDR3 nucleotides are TGTGCCAGTAGTAGAGACCTCCAGGGAAATGAGCAGTTCTTC. It yields the protein CASSRDLQGNEQFF.